This T cell receptor (beta chain) was captured by sequencing in a study of blood T cell repertoires in COVID-19. Across the study: T cells, B-cell-depleted T cells, or PBMCs supplied cDNA or gDNA.

The CDR3 loop spans 14 amino acids. Germline lookup yields CDR1 MNHEY and CDR2 SMNVEV (reference sequence). Trimming cost V 6 bases and J 8 bases; bases outside gene matches: 12. In the original processing: Reference gene primer amplification gave estimated nucleated cell counts. Here immunoSEQ multiplex PCR was the method, and the copy in TCRdb shows in-frame clones only, minus some. The DNA gave D and trimming, while V, J and clone size come from that table. The sample has tens of thousands of clones; approximately 88% are singletons. The sequenced sample consisted of peripheral blood. The receptor was isolated from a man older than 75 with acute or convalescent COVID-19. The chain combines TRBV27 with TRBJ1-1; TRBD1 aligns across 7 bases. CDR3 nucleotides: TGTGCCAGCAGAAACTCCGGGACAGCTGTCGAAGCTTTCTTT. Its translation is CASRNSGTAVEAFF.